This T cell receptor (beta chain) was sequenced in a study of early T cells in non-severe SARS-CoV-2 infection. Study-wide context: The input, bulk RNA from unsorted whole blood, was sequenced, and chains were unpaired.

V was clipped by 3 bases and J by 5 bases, with 13 bases between them. Germline values: CDR1 MDHEN, CDR2 SYDVKM. There are 14 residues in the CDR3. TCRdb re-analysed the 5' RACE reads in MiXCR, keeping a single row per CDR3 protein. The sample has about 48,000 distinct CDR3 sequences, approximately 9.8% seen once; the top ten hold about 8.3%. The chain combines TRBV28 with TRBJ1-2, with D perhaps TRBD1 (6 bases). The clonotype comes from an adult who was a healthcare worker with PCR-confirmed SARS-CoV-2 infection or an uninfected control (not recorded which). The sequencing sample was made of whole blood. The CDR3: CASSLWEQGYGYTF. CDR3 DNA sequence: TGTGCCAGCAGTTTGTGGGAGCAGGGGTATGGCTACACCTTC.